This TCR beta chain emerged from a study of T cell changes during pregnancy in multiple sclerosis. Sequenced by immunoSEQ multiplex PCR; TCRdb stores in-frame clones only, minus some. The table shows tens of thousands of clones, with 80% to 95% occurring only once. The sample consisted of peripheral blood, taken in the first trimester of pregnancy. This clonotype originated in a female donor in good health, enrolled as a control in a pregnancy study.

This CDR3 reads CASSEYGPSGYGYTF. For the CDR3, the DNA is TGTGCCAGCAGTGAATATGGCCCCTCGGGATATGGCTACACCTTC. The chain carries TRBV25-1 and TRBJ1-2; D is ambiguous. CDR1 MGHDK and CDR2 SYGVNS come from the germline V gene. The CDR3 has 15 amino acids. The ends were cut back, 0 bases at V and 5 bases at J, with 13 bases in the middle.